The present TCR beta chain was sequenced within a study of T cells of healthy individuals. TCRdb ran MiXCR on the 5' RACE reads and lists one entry per CDR3 protein. The table has approximately 52,000 distinct CDR3 sequences, roughly 14% seen once. V lost 1 base and J lost 1, with 11 bases in between. The CDR3 extends over 15 amino acids. Germline V lookup: CDR1 LGHDT, CDR2 YNNKEL (reference sequence). This sequence joins TRBV3-1 and TRBJ2-7; a weak D match, TRBD1 (6 bases). The source is a human donor in good health. As DNA, the CDR3 is TGTGCCAGCAGCCAAGGGGTACAGGGTTCCTACGAGCAGTACTTC. Encoded protein: CASSQGVQGSYEQYF.